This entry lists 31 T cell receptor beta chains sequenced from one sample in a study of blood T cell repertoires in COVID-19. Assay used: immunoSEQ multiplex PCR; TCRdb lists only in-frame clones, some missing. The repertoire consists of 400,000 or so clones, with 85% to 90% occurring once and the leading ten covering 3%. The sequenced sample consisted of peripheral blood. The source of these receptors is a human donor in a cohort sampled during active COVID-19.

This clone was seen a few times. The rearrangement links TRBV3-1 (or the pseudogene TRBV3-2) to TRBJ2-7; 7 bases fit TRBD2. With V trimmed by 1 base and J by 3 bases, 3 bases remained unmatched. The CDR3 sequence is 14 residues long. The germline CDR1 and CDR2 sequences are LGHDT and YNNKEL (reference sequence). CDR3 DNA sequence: TGTGCCAGCAGCCAAGGGGAGGGTAGCTACGAGCAGTACTTC. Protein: CASSQGEGSYEQYF.

The CDR3 reads CASSFDRVTYNEQFF. The CDR3 nucleotides are TGTGCCAGCAGTTTCGACAGGGTCACCTACAATGAGCAGTTCTTC. The V and J genes are TRBV28 and TRBJ2-1; TRBD1 matches 7 bases. J was trimmed by 2 bases and V by 3 bases; bases with no gene match: 4. This CDR3 is built from 15 residues. Per germline, CDR1 MDHEN and CDR2 SYDVKM.

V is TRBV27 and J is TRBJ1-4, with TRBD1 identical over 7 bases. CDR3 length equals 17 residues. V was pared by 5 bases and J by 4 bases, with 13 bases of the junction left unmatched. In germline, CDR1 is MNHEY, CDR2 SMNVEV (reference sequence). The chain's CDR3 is CASSLTQTGVFNEKLFF. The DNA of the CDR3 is TGTGCCAGCAGTCTCACCCAAACAGGGGTCTTTAATGAAAAACTGTTTTTT.

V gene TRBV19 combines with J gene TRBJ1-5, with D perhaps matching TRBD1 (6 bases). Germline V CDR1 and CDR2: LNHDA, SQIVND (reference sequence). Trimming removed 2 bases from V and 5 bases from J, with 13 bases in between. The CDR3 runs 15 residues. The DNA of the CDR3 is TGTGCCAGTAGTATAAACAGGGAAGGAGATCAGCCCCAGCATTTT. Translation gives CASSINREGDQPQHF.

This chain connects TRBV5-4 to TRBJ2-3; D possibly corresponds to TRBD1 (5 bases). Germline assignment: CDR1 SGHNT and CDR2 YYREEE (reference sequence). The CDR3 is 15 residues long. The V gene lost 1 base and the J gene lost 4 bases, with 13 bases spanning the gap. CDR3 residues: CASSLSPGLSDTQYF. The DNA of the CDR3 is TGTGCCAGCAGCTTGTCTCCAGGGTTGTCAGATACGCAGTATTTT.

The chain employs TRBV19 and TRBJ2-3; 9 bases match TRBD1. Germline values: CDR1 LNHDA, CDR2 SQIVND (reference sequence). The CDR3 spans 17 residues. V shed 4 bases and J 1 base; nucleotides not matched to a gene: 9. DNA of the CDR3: TGTGCCAGTAGTACCCTTGGACAGGGGAGAGGCACAGATACGCAGTATTTT. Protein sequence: CASSTLGQGRGTDTQYF.

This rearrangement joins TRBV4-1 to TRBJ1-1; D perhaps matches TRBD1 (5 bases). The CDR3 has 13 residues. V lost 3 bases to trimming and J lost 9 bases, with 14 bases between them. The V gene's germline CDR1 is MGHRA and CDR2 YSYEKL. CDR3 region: CASSQAGPRKAFF. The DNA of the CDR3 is TGCGCCAGCAGCCAGGCGGGGCCCCGAAAAGCTTTCTTT.

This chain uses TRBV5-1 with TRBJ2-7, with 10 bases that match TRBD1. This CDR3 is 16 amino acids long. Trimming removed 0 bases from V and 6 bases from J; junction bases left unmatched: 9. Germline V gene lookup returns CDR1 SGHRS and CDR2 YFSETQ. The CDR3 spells CASSLGGQGILSEQYF. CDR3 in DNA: TGCGCCAGCAGCTTGGGGGGACAGGGGATTCTCAGCGAGCAGTACTTC.

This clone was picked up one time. CDR3 sequence reads: CASSQLSGGENNEQFF. In nucleotides, the CDR3 is TGTGCCAGCAGCCAACTTAGCGGGGGCGAAAACAATGAGCAGTTCTTC. The J gene is TRBJ2-1, the V gene TRBV4-2; 9 bases match TRBD2. The CDR3 is made up of 16 amino acids. The junction had 7 bases not matched to a gene; V was cut back by 2 bases and J by 5 bases. Germline V gene sequence: CDR1 LGHNA, CDR2 YNFKEQ.

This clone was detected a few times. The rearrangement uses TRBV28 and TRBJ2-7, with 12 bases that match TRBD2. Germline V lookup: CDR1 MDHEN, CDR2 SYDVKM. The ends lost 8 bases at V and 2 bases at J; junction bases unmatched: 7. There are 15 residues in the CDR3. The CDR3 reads CASETLAGGPYEQYF. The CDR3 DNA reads TGTGCCAGCGAGACGCTAGCGGGGGGGCCCTACGAGCAGTACTTC.

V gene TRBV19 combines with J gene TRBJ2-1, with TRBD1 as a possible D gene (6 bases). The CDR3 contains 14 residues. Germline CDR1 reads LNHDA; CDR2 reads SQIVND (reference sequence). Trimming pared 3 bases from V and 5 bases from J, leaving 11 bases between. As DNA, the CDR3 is TGTGCCAGTAGTATTCTTCGGACAGACAATGAGCAGTTCTTC. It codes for CASSILRTDNEQFF.

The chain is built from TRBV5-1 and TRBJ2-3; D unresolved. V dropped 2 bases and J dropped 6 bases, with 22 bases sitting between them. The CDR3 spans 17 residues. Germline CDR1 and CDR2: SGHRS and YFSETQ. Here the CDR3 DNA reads TGCGCCAGCAGCTTTGGTCGGTCTTCGGCGGTGCGGGATACGCAGTATTTT. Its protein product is CASSFGRSSAVRDTQYF.

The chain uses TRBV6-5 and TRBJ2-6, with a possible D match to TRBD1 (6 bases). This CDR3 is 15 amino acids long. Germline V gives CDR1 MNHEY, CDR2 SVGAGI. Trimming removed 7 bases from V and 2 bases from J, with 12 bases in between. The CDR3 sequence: CASTRQVPGANVLTF. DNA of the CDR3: TGTGCCAGCACTAGACAGGTCCCTGGGGCCAACGTCCTGACTTTC.

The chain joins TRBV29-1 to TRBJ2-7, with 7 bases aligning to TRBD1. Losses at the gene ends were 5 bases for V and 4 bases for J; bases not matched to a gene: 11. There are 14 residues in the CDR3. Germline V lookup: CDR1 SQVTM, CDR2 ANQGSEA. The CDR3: CSVSLTGKSYEQYF. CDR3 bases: TGCAGCGTTTCTCTGACAGGGAAATCTTACGAGCAGTACTTC.

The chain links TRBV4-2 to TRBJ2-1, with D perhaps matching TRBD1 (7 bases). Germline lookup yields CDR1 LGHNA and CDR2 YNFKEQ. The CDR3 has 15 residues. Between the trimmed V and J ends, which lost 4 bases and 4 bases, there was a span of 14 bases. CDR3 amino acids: CASSRNRGGYNEQFF. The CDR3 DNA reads TGTGCCAGCAGCCGTAACAGGGGAGGATACAATGAGCAGTTCTTC.

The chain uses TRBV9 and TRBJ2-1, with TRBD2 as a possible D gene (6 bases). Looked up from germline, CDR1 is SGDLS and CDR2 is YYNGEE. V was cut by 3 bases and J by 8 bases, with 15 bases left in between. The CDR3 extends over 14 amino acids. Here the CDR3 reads CASSGRLVNDEQFF. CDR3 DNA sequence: TGTGCCAGCAGCGGAAGACTAGTAAACGATGAGCAGTTCTTC.

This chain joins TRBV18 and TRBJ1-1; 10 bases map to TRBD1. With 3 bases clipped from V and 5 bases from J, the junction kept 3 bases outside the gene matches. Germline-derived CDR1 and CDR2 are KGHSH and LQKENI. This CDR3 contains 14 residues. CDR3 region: CASSPGQGRTEAFF. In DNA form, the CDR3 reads TGTGCCAGCTCACCGGGACAGGGGCGGACTGAAGCTTTCTTT.

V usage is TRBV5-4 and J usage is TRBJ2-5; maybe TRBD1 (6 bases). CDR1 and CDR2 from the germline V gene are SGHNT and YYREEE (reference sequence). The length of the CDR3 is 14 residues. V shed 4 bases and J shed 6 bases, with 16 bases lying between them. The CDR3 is CASSRISGAQTQYF. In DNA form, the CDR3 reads TGTGCCAGCAGCCGGATCTCAGGGGCGCAGACCCAGTACTTC.

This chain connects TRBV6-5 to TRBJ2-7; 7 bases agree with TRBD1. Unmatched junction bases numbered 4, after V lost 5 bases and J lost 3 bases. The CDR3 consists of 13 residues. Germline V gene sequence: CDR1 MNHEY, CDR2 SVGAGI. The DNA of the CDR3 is TGTGCCAGCAGTACAGGGGCGAACTACGAGCAGTACTTC. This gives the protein CASSTGANYEQYF.

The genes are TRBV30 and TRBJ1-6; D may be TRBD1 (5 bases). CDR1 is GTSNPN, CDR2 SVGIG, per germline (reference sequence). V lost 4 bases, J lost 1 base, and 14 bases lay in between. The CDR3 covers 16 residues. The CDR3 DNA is TGTGCCTGGAACCAGGGACTTCCGTCCTATAATTCACCCCTCCACTTT. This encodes CAWNQGLPSYNSPLHF.

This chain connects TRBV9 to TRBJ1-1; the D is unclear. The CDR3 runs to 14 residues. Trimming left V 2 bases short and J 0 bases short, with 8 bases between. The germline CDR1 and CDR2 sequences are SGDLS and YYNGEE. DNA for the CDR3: TGTGCCAGCAGCGTTGCAGACATGAACACTGAAGCTTTCTTT. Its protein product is CASSVADMNTEAFF.

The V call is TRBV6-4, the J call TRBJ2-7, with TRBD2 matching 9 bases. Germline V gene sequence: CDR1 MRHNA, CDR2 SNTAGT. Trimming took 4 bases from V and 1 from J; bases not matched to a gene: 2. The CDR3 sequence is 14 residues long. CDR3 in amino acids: CASSVLAGSYEQYF. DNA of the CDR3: TGTGCCAGCAGTGTACTAGCGGGTTCCTACGAGCAGTACTTC.

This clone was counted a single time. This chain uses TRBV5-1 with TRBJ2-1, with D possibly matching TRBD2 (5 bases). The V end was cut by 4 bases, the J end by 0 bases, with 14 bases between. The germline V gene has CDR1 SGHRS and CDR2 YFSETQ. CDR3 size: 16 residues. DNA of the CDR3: TGCGCCAGCAGCCCTGGGCGGGTTAGCTCCTACAATGAGCAGTTCTTC. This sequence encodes CASSPGRVSSYNEQFF. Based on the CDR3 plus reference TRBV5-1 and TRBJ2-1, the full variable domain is KAGVTQTPRYLIKTRGQQVTLSCSPISGHRSVSWYQQTPGQGLQFLFEYFSETQRNKGNFPGRFSGRQFSNSRSEMNVSTLELGDSALYLCASSPGRVSSYNEQFFGPGTRLTVL.

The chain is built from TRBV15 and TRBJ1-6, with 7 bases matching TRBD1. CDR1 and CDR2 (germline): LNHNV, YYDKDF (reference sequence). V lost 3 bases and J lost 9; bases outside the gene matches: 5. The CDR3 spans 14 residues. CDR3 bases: TGTGCCACCAGCAGCGACAGGGCTGCTTCACCCCTCCACTTT. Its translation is CATSSDRAASPLHF.

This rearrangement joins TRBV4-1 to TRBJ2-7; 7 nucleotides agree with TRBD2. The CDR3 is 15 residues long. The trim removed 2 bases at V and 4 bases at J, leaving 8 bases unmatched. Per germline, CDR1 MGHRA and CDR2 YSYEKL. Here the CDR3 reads CASSQTRDYQYEQYF. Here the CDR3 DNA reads TGCGCCAGCAGCCAAACGCGGGACTACCAATACGAGCAGTACTTC.

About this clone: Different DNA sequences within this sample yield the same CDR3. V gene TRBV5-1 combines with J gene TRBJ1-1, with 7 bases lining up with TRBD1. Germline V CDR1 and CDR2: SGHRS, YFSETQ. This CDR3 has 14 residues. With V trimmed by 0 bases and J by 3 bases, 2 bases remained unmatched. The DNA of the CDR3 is TGCGCCAGCAGCTTGGAAGGGGGCGACACTGAAGCTTTCTTT. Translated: CASSLEGGDTEAFF.

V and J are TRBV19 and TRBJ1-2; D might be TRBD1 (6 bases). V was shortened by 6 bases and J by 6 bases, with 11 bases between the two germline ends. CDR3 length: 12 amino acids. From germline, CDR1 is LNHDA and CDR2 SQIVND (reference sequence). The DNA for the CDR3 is TGTGCCAGTAGCCGGGGGGCGGATGGCTACACCTTC. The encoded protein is CASSRGADGYTF.

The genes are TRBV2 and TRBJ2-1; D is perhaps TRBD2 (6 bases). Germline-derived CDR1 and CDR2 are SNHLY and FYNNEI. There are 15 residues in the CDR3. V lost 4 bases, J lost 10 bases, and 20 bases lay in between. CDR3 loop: CASSGGEAGMGEQFF. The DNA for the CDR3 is TGTGCCAGCAGTGGAGGGGAGGCCGGAATGGGGGAGCAGTTCTTC.

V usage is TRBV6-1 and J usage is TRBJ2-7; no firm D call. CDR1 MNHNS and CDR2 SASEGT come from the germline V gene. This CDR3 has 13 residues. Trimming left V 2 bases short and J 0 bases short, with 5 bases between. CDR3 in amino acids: CASSESISYEQYF. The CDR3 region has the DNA TGTGCCAGCAGTGAATCCATCTCCTACGAGCAGTACTTC.

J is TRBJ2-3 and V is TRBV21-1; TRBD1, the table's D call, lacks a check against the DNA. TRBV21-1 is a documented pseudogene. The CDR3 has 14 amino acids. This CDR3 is CASTARFPTDTQYF. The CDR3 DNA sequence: TGTGCCAGCACCGCCAGGTTCCCCACAGATACGCAGTATTTT.

The DNA of the CDR3 is TGTGCCACCAGCAGAAGACTAGCGGCCTACAATGAGCAGTTCTTC. Encoded protein: CATSRRLAAYNEQFF. The rearrangement joins TRBV15 to TRBJ2-1, with TRBD2 matching over 9 bases. V lost 2 bases to trimming and J lost 2 bases; unmatched junction nucleotides: 1. The CDR3 length is 15 residues. Germline values: CDR1 LNHNV, CDR2 YYDKDF (reference sequence).